Each of the 10 T cell receptor beta chains below was sequenced from the same sample in a study of blood T cell repertoires in COVID-19. This table comes from immunoSEQ multiplex PCR, and its TCRdb copy is limited to in-frame clones, with some not included. The table lists over 110,000 clones, 80% of them singletons. Sample: peripheral blood. These receptors were obtained from a man between 65 and 85 years old who had recovered from COVID-19.

V and J are TRBV9 and TRBJ2-3; D gene ambiguous. Germline V lookup: CDR1 SGDLS, CDR2 YYNGEE. V shed 0 bases and J shed 4 bases, with 6 bases lying between them. CDR3 length: 13 residues. CDR3 coding DNA: TGTGCCAGCAGCGTAGTTACGGCAGATACGCAGTATTTT. Its translation: CASSVVTADTQYF.

This clone occurred a few times. V usage is TRBV9 and J usage is TRBJ1-2; the match to TRBD1 covers 11 bases. The CDR3 contains 14 residues. Germline V gives CDR1 SGDLS, CDR2 YYNGEE. The J segment lost 8 bases and the V segment lost 4 bases, leaving 7 bases of the junction unmatched. The CDR3 reads CASSPGTGGRGYTF. The CDR3 DNA reads TGTGCCAGCAGCCCCGGGACAGGGGGTCGCGGCTACACCTTC.

This rearrangement joins TRBV5-4 to TRBJ2-5; 8 positions match TRBD1. The junction had 4 bases not matched to a gene; V was cut back by 4 bases and J by 2 bases. Germline lookup yields CDR1 SGHNT and CDR2 YYREEE (reference sequence). CDR3 length equals 14 residues. The CDR3: CASSGWDRQETQYF. The CDR3 DNA reads as TGTGCCAGCAGCGGATGGGACAGGCAAGAGACCCAGTACTTC.

The V and J genes are TRBV6-5 and TRBJ1-1, with 7 bases that match TRBD1. The CDR3 has 14 residues. Losses at the gene ends were 8 bases for V and 4 bases for J; bases not matched to a gene: 10. Looked up from germline, CDR1 is MNHEY and CDR2 is SVGAGI. The CDR3 bases are TGTGCCAGCGATAGGGGGCGAGGGAGCACTGAAGCTTTCTTT. Translation gives CASDRGRGSTEAFF.

V and J are TRBV5-4 and TRBJ1-4; 7 positions agree with TRBD1. The CDR3 runs to 15 residues. The germline gives CDR1 SGHNT, CDR2 YYREEE (reference sequence). With V trimmed by 1 base and J by 5 bases, 5 bases remained unmatched. The CDR3 reads CASSLTGAKNEKLFF. CDR3 coding DNA: TGTGCCAGCAGCTTGACAGGGGCCAAAAATGAAAAACTGTTTTTT. Drawing the rest from reference TRBV5-4 and TRBJ1-4, the complete variable domain is ETGVTQSPTHLIKTRGQQVTLRCSSQSGHNTVSWYQQALGQGPQFIFQYYREEENGRGNFPPRFSGLQFPNYSSELNVNALELDDSALYLCASSLTGAKNEKLFFGSGTQLSVL.

The CDR3 nucleotides are TGTGCCAGCTCAAACTTGGGGGGCACTGAAGCTTTCTTT. This encodes CASSNLGGTEAFF. V and J are TRBV18 and TRBJ1-1, with a possible D match to TRBD1 (5 bases). The CDR3 sequence is 13 residues long. CDR1 is KGHSH, CDR2 LQKENI, per germline. The V end lost 5 bases, the J end lost 4 bases, and 11 bases lay between the germline ends. The variable domain in full, with the rest retrieved from reference TRBV18 and TRBJ1-1, is NAGVMQNPRHLVRRRGQEARLRCSPMKGHSHVYWYRQLPEEGLKFMVYLQKENIIDESGMPKERFSAEFPKEGPSILRIQQVVRGDSAAYFCASSNLGGTEAFFGQGTRLTVV.

As concerns this clone: Other DNA sequences in the sample encode the same CDR3. This sequence joins TRBV29-1 and TRBJ2-3; no clear D gene. The CDR3 contains 12 residues. The V gene's germline CDR1 is SQVTM and CDR2 ANQGSEA. V was clipped by 5 bases and J by 4 bases, with 10 bases between them. This CDR3 reads CSVPLGPDTQYF. In nucleotides, the CDR3 is TGCAGCGTTCCCCTAGGCCCAGATACGCAGTATTTT.

This clone was found a few times. The V and J genes are TRBV2 and TRBJ2-2; 10 positions agree with TRBD2. Germline-derived CDR1 and CDR2 are SNHLY and FYNNEI. CDR3 length: 15 amino acids. With V trimmed by 7 bases and J by 3 bases, 5 bases remained unmatched. The chain's CDR3 is CASKASGGYTGELFF. For the CDR3, the DNA is TGTGCCAGCAAGGCTAGCGGGGGATACACCGGGGAGCTGTTTTTT.

J is TRBJ1-1 and V is TRBV19, with D unclear. Germline V lookup: CDR1 LNHDA, CDR2 SQIVND (reference sequence). Trimming stripped 0 bases from V and 11 bases from J, with 10 bases between. The CDR3 sequence is 12 residues long. CDR3 DNA: TGTGCCAGTAGTATAGATCTTGGGCATGCTTTCTTT. Amino acids: CASSIDLGHAFF.

The rearrangement links TRBV4-3 to TRBJ2-1; no firm D call. Germline lookup yields CDR1 LGHNA and CDR2 YSLEER. The CDR3 extends over 14 amino acids. V dropped 0 bases and J dropped 6 bases, with 9 bases sitting between them. For the CDR3, the DNA is TGCGCCAGCAGCCAAGATCAGCGCATCAATGAGCAGTTCTTC. Protein product: CASSQDQRINEQFF.